What follows are 5 T cell receptor beta chains derived from one specimen sequenced in a study of blood T cell repertoires in COVID-19. The data were produced by immunoSEQ multiplex PCR, yet TCRdb's version contains in-frame clones alone and is incomplete. The repertoire includes some 50,000 clones, about 90% of them detected once, and about 3% sits in the top ten. The sequencing sample was made of peripheral blood. The receptors derive from a human donor in a cohort sampled during active COVID-19.

CDR3 coding DNA: TGCAGCGTTGCCACCGGAGATACGCAGTATTTT. As protein: CSVATGDTQYF. This chain connects TRBV29-1 to TRBJ2-3; D ambiguous. CDR3 size: 11 residues. Germline V lookup: CDR1 SQVTM, CDR2 ANQGSEA. The V end lost 4 bases, the J end lost 5 bases, and 7 bases lay between the germline ends.

The chain is built from TRBV27 and TRBJ1-6; 8 nucleotides agree with TRBD1. The germline V gene has CDR1 MNHEY and CDR2 SMNVEV (reference sequence). The CDR3 contains 16 residues. V lost 3 bases, J lost 7 bases, and 8 bases stayed unmatched. The CDR3 DNA reads TGTGCCAGCAGTTTTTACCGAGACAGGGGAAATTCACCCCTCCACTTT. It codes for CASSFYRDRGNSPLHF.

The chain uses TRBV2 and TRBJ1-1; 10 nucleotides match TRBD1. CDR1 SNHLY and CDR2 FYNNEI come from the germline V gene. V lost 6 bases to trimming and J lost 6 bases; unmatched junction nucleotides: 10. The CDR3 contains 15 residues. CDR3 coding DNA: TGTGCCAGCAGCGGAATCCGGGACAGGGGTGCTGAAGCTTTCTTT. Translation gives CASSGIRDRGAEAFF.

This rearrangement joins TRBV5-1 to TRBJ2-2; 13 positions match TRBD2. The CDR3 contains 15 residues. The germline V gene has CDR1 SGHRS and CDR2 YFSETQ. V was pared by 4 bases and J by 9 bases, with 6 bases of the junction left unmatched. Here the CDR3 reads CASSGTSGASRELFF. CDR3 nucleotides: TGCGCCAGCAGCGGGACTAGCGGGGCTTCCCGGGAGCTGTTTTTT.

The rearrangement links TRBV19 to TRBJ1-1; D uncertain. The V end was cut by 6 bases, the J end by 4 bases, with 6 bases between. The CDR3 loop spans 11 amino acids. CDR1 and CDR2 from the germline V gene are LNHDA and SQIVND (reference sequence). The CDR3 reads CASRSVTEAFF. CDR3 coding DNA: TGTGCCAGTAGGAGTGTCACTGAAGCTTTCTTT.